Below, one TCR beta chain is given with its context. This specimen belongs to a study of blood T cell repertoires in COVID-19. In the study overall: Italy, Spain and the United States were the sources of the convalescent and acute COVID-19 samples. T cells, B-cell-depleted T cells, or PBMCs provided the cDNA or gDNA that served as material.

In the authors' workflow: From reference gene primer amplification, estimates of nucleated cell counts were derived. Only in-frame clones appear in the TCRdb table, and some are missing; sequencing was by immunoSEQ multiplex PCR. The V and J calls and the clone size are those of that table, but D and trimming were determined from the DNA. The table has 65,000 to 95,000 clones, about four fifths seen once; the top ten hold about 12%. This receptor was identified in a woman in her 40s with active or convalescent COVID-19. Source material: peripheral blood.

The CDR3: CASSPLSSGDNEQFF. CDR3 sequence (DNA): TGTGCCAGCTCACCACTCTCTAGCGGGGATAATGAGCAGTTCTTC. The chain employs TRBV18 and TRBJ2-1, with TRBD2 identical over 9 bases. V was pared by 1 base and J by 7 bases, with 5 bases of the junction left unmatched. The CDR3 spans 15 residues. The germline CDR1 and CDR2 sequences are KGHSH and LQKENI.